The entry that follows covers one TCR beta chain sequence. No antigen is known for it. Use of 60 Vbeta and 13 Jbeta primers characterized the PCR. In the original workflow: An analysis that came later counted 80 million or so unique TCR beta chains, some 11 million shared. Assay: immunoSEQ multiplex PCR; the TCRdb copy retains only in-frame clones and omits some. V and J calls and clone size are given by that table; D and trimming were obtained from the DNA. Among 150,000 to 200,000 clones listed, 70% to 90% were seen once. These data are taken from a study of cytomegalovirus exposure and HLA in healthy donors. Findings and limits, study-wide: For TCR beta chains, V- and J-gene trimming was later linked to a missense DCLRE1C variant.

Germline V gene data show CDR1 as WSHSY and CDR2 as SAAADI. The CDR3 is made up of 16 amino acids. The V gene end was trimmed by 6 bases and the J gene end by 1 base; junction bases not matched to a gene: 7. The receptor's source is a man aged 18 to 29 in good health and CMV-seropositive. Sequencing input: PBMCs. J is TRBJ2-1 and V is TRBV10-2; 9 bases map to TRBD2. DNA of the CDR3: TGCGCCAGCAGGGAACAGACTAGCGGTTCCTACAATGAGCAGTTCTTC. Protein: CASREQTSGSYNEQFF.